Presented here are 6 T cell receptor beta chains from one specimen sequenced in a study of blood T cell repertoires in COVID-19 (dated by TCRdb to 2020 to 2021). Library preparation used the immunoSEQ multiplex PCR assay. In TCRdb, the immuneACCESS table is reduced to in-frame sequences with V and J assigned. These tables do not hold every clone; where another copy was compared, an unresolved V gene accounts for under half, and the others remain unexplained. This sample holds roughly 200,000 clones; approximately 85% were observed only once. About 6.3% of the sample is in the top ten clones. The sample taken for sequencing was PBMCs or T cells enriched from blood (not recorded which). All receptors derive from a man aged 35-49 years who had recovered from COVID-19.

The chain uses TRBV3-1 (or the pseudogene TRBV3-2) and TRBJ2-1; no definite D call. CDR3 length: 13 amino acids. V gave up 3 bases and J gave up 4 bases, with 7 bases separating them. In germline, CDR1 is LGHDT, CDR2 YNNKEL (reference sequence). The CDR3 DNA sequence: TGTGCCAGCAGCCATTTGGCATACAATGAGCAGTTCTTC. This translates into CASSHLAYNEQFF.

This clone appeared a few times. This chain links TRBV19 with TRBJ1-5; TRBD1 agrees at 8 bases. The CDR3 is 16 amino acids. The germline V gene has CDR1 LNHDA and CDR2 SQIVND (reference sequence). J lost 6 bases, V lost 6 bases, and 13 bases had no gene match. The CDR3 DNA reads TGTGCCAGTAGCTTCCATGGACAGGGAAATGGTCAGCCCCAGCATTTT. Translation: CASSFHGQGNGQPQHF.

The chain has TRBV11-2 and TRBJ1-1, with unresolved D. With 0 bases removed from V and 5 bases from J, the gap between germline ends came to 4 bases. CDR3 length: 12 residues. Germline CDR1 SGHAT, CDR2 FQNNGV. The CDR3 DNA is TGTGCCAGCAGCTTAGACAGGACTGAAGCTTTCTTT. Translated: CASSLDRTEAFF.

V is TRBV27 and J is TRBJ1-5, with D uncertain. V was pared by 6 bases and J by 7 bases, with 13 bases between. The germline V gene encodes CDR1 MNHEY and CDR2 SMNVEV (reference sequence). The CDR3 is made up of 13 amino acids. CDR3 bases: TGTGCCAGCAGCCTTACCCGAGGACAGCCCCAGCATTTT. This codes for CASSLTRGQPQHF.

This chain connects TRBV27 to TRBJ2-5, with 9 bases fitting TRBD2. The CDR3 runs to 16 residues. Unmatched junction bases numbered 12, after V lost 5 bases and J lost 5 bases. The germline CDR1 and CDR2 sequences are MNHEY and SMNVEV (reference sequence). The DNA for the CDR3 is TGTGCCAGCAGTCCCCCGTCCGCTAGCGGGAAGGAGACCCAGTACTTC. It encodes CASSPPSASGKETQYF.

The gene calls are TRBV19 and TRBJ2-5; D not certain. Germline CDR1 and CDR2: LNHDA and SQIVND (reference sequence). Trimming cost V 3 bases and J 0 bases, with 11 bases left between them. The CDR3 is 15 residues long. The CDR3 DNA reads TGTGCCAGTAGTATCGCTGCAGGAAACCAAGAGACCCAGTACTTC. Its protein product is CASSIAAGNQETQYF.